The 30 T cell receptor beta chains presented below share a single source sample, sequenced in a study of T cells in narcolepsy. The method was immunoSEQ multiplex PCR; TCRdb's version includes in-frame clones alone and lacks a portion of them. The sample contains 25,000 to 35,000 clones, around 87% of which appear only once. The specimen was memory (CD45RA-) CD4+ T cells from blood. These receptors came from a human donor in good health.

The gene calls are TRBV29-1 and TRBJ1-4, with unresolved D. The CDR3 sequence is 10 residues long. Looked up from germline, CDR1 is SQVTM and CDR2 is ANQGSEA. The CDR3 nucleotides read TGCAGTGCCAGGAGTGAAAAACTGTTTTTT. Its translation: CSARSEKLFF.

This chain uses TRBV5-6 with TRBJ1-1, with D possibly matching TRBD1 (6 bases). The V end lost 4 bases, the J end lost 5 bases, and 18 bases lay between the germline ends. Germline V gene lookup returns CDR1 SGHDT and CDR2 YYEEEE. The CDR3 extends over 15 amino acids. The DNA for the CDR3 is TGTGCCAGCAGCCCGGGAGGGGGGCTAAGGACTGAAGCTTTCTTT. This sequence encodes CASSPGGGLRTEAFF.

J is TRBJ2-5 and V is TRBV5-4, with 8 nucleotides matching TRBD2. The V gene's germline CDR1 is SGHNT and CDR2 YYREEE (reference sequence). CDR3 length equals 15 residues. The ends lost 3 bases at V and 4 bases at J; junction bases unmatched: 8. In nucleotides, the CDR3 is TGTGCCAGCAGCTCCCCTGGAGCGGGGGCAGAGACCCAGTACTTC. Encoded protein: CASSSPGAGAETQYF.

The chain combines TRBV5-8 with TRBJ2-3; either TRBD1 or TRBD2 may fit D (6 bases each). The V end lost 0 bases, the J end lost 8 bases, and 10 bases lay between the germline ends. CDR1 is SGHTS, CDR2 YDEGEE, per germline. The CDR3 loop spans 13 amino acids. The DNA of the CDR3 is TGTGCCAGCAGCTTGGCGAAGGGGGGTACGCAGTATTTT. Translating gives CASSLAKGGTQYF.

The chain couples TRBV9 to TRBJ2-1; 11 bases are shared with TRBD2. Germline V CDR1 and CDR2: SGDLS, YYNGEE. J was trimmed by 5 bases and V by 5 bases; bases with no gene match: 12. The CDR3 is 17 residues long. CDR3 DNA sequence: TGTGCCAGCAGTGAACACCTAGCGGGGGGCGGGAACAATGAGCAGTTCTTC. Protein: CASSEHLAGGGNNEQFF.

The chain recombines TRBV18 with TRBJ1-2; 8 bases are shared with TRBD1. This CDR3 has 18 residues. Trimming at V came to 3 bases and at J to 2 bases, leaving 14 bases not matched to a gene. Germline CDR1 reads KGHSH; CDR2 reads LQKENI. The CDR3 region is CASSPWDRTTSVNYGYTF. DNA of the CDR3: TGTGCCAGCTCACCTTGGGACAGGACCACCTCGGTCAACTATGGCTACACCTTC.

The chain has TRBV9 and TRBJ1-2; tentatively, D is TRBD1 (6 bases). Germline CDR1 and CDR2: SGDLS and YYNGEE. V lost 0 bases, J lost 0 bases, and 9 bases lay in between. This CDR3 is built from 15 residues. The CDR3 nucleotides are TGTGCCAGCAGCGTAGCTTCAGGGGCTAACTATGGCTACACCTTC. This encodes CASSVASGANYGYTF.

The genes are TRBV11-2 and TRBJ1-1; 7 nucleotides align to TRBD1. V lost 6 bases, J lost 0 bases, and 1 base stayed unmatched. Per germline, CDR1 SGHAT and CDR2 FQNNGV. The CDR3 runs 13 residues. The CDR3 sequence: CASRGQMNTEAFF. Here the CDR3 DNA reads TGTGCCAGCAGGGGACAGATGAACACTGAAGCTTTCTTT. Using reference TRBV11-2 and TRBJ1-1 for the parts outside the CDR3, the full variable domain is EAGVAQSPRYKIIEKRQSVAFWCNPISGHATLYWYQQILGQGPKLLIQFQNNGVVDDSQLPKDRFSAERLKGVDSTLKIQPAKLEDSAVYLCASRGQMNTEAFFGQGTRLTVV.

The chain recombines TRBV6-5 with TRBJ1-5; perhaps TRBD1 as D (6 bases). V shed 5 bases and J shed 7 bases, with 18 bases lying between them. The germline V gene encodes CDR1 MNHEY and CDR2 SVGAGI. The CDR3 is 15 amino acids. The CDR3 DNA sequence: TGTGCCAGCAGTGCCCCGGGACGGGGGGCACAGCCCCAGCATTTT. Amino acids: CASSAPGRGAQPQHF.

J is TRBJ2-7 and V is TRBV30, with 7 bases aligning to TRBD1. V lost 4 bases to trimming and J lost 2 bases; unmatched junction nucleotides: 8. This CDR3 is built from 14 residues. Germline CDR1 is GTSNPN and CDR2 is SVGIG (reference sequence). CDR3 sequence: CAWTDPGTAYEQYF. The CDR3 region has the DNA TGTGCCTGGACCGACCCCGGGACAGCCTACGAGCAGTACTTC.

The chain has TRBV4-2 and TRBJ1-5; D is possibly TRBD1 (5 bases). The V end was cut by 1 base, the J end by 1 base, with 11 bases between. Germline CDR1 and CDR2: LGHNA and YNFKEQ. There are 16 residues in the CDR3. The CDR3 DNA sequence: TGTGCCAGCAGCCAAGGAACGGGGGGGAGCAATCAGCCCCAGCATTTT. Translation: CASSQGTGGSNQPQHF.

The chain recombines TRBV18 with TRBJ1-2, with 9 bases fitting TRBD1. Germline V gives CDR1 KGHSH, CDR2 LQKENI. The trim removed 5 bases at V and 3 bases at J, leaving 1 base unmatched. The length of the CDR3 is 13 residues. The CDR3 protein is CASSGTGHYGYTF. As DNA, the CDR3 is TGTGCCAGCTCAGGGACAGGGCACTATGGCTACACCTTC.

V is TRBV7-2 and J is TRBJ1-6; D is perhaps TRBD1 (6 bases). Trimming shortened V by 0 bases and J by 10 bases, and 19 bases separated the two germline ends. The CDR3 loop spans 17 amino acids. The germline gives CDR1 SGHTA, CDR2 FQGNSA. CDR3 in amino acids: CASSLALGWGGTSPLHF. CDR3 nucleotide sequence: TGTGCCAGCAGCTTAGCTTTAGGTTGGGGGGGCACCTCACCCCTCCACTTT.

This chain connects TRBV7-2 to TRBJ2-1; 11 bases agree with TRBD2. The V gene end was trimmed by 5 bases and the J gene end by 6 bases; junction bases not matched to a gene: 9. The CDR3 sequence is 16 residues long. Germline V gene lookup returns CDR1 SGHTA and CDR2 FQGNSA. The CDR3 reads CASSPLTSGTFNEQFF. CDR3 coding DNA: TGTGCCAGCAGCCCTTTGACTAGCGGGACTTTCAATGAGCAGTTCTTC.

This chain joins TRBV10-3 and TRBJ2-2; D remains unclear. The CDR3 sequence is 12 residues long. CDR1 and CDR2 from the germline V gene are ENHRY and SYGVKD. The ends were cut back, 6 bases at V and 1 base at J, with 3 bases in the middle. CDR3: CAIRKNTGELFF. The CDR3 coding sequence is TGTGCCATCAGAAAGAACACCGGGGAGCTGTTTTTT.

This clone showed up just a few times. This chain uses TRBV10-3 with TRBJ2-7, with no clear D. V was clipped by 4 bases and J by 1 base, with 5 bases between them. The CDR3 consists of 12 residues. The germline V gene encodes CDR1 ENHRY and CDR2 SYGVKD. Here the CDR3 reads CAISGGSYEQYF. The DNA for the CDR3 is TGTGCCATCAGTGGGGGTTCCTACGAGCAGTACTTC.

The DNA for the CDR3 is TGTGCCAGCAGCCTCGGACGGAATCAAGATGAAGCTTTCTTT. This gives the protein CASSLGRNQDEAFF. This chain connects TRBV5-4 to TRBJ1-1; no firm D call. The CDR3 extends over 14 amino acids. Germline loops: CDR1 SGHNT, CDR2 YYREEE (reference sequence). Trimming cost V 4 bases and J 7 bases, with 17 bases left between them.

V and J are TRBV19 and TRBJ1-1; 11 bases agree with TRBD1. The V segment lost 4 bases and the J segment 4 bases; nucleotides outside the gene matches: 5. Germline loops: CDR1 LNHDA, CDR2 SQIVND (reference sequence). CDR3 length: 15 residues. The CDR3, as DNA: TGTGCCAGTAGTAGGACAGGGGGCGCGAGCACTGAAGCTTTCTTT. Encoded protein: CASSRTGGASTEAFF.

The chain links TRBV6-1 to TRBJ2-7; D is ambiguous. V lost 5 bases, J lost 6 bases, and 8 bases lay in between. The CDR3 runs to 11 residues. Germline loops: CDR1 MNHNS, CDR2 SASEGT. The CDR3 nucleotides read TGTGCCAGCAGTAAGTCGAGCGAGCAGTACTTC. Amino acid sequence: CASSKSSEQYF.

This chain joins TRBV5-1 and TRBJ1-1, with D possibly being TRBD1 (6 bases). V lost 2 bases, J lost 5 bases, and 19 bases lay in between. CDR3 size: 16 residues. Germline V gene lookup returns CDR1 SGHRS and CDR2 YFSETQ. This CDR3 reads CASSFSPSGDSTEAFF. As DNA, the CDR3 is TGCGCCAGCAGCTTCTCCCCCTCAGGGGATTCTACTGAAGCTTTCTTT.

The rearrangement uses TRBV25-1 and TRBJ1-2, with D possibly matching TRBD1 (6 bases). The CDR3 extends over 16 amino acids. V was trimmed by 5 bases and J by 6 bases, leaving 22 bases between them. From germline, CDR1 is MGHDK and CDR2 SYGVNS. Here the CDR3 reads CASSSIRGGGKNGYTF. CDR3 in DNA: TGTGCCAGCAGTTCCATAAGGGGGGGAGGAAAAAATGGCTACACCTTC.

The chain joins TRBV6-1 to TRBJ1-5, with 7 bases fitting TRBD1. Per germline, CDR1 MNHNS and CDR2 SASEGT. The CDR3 extends over 14 amino acids. Losses at the gene ends were 4 bases for V and 3 bases for J; bases not matched to a gene: 3. Here the CDR3 DNA reads TGTGCCAGCAGTGCTGGGACAGCCAATCAGCCCCAGCATTTT. Translated, it gives CASSAGTANQPQHF.

The V call is TRBV5-1, the J call TRBJ1-3; D is undetermined. V lost 0 bases and J lost 0, with 10 bases in between. Germline V gene sequence: CDR1 SGHRS, CDR2 YFSETQ. There are 16 residues in the CDR3. The chain's CDR3 is CASSLGGKTSGNTIYF. CDR3 nucleotides: TGCGCCAGCAGCTTGGGTGGTAAGACCTCTGGAAACACCATATATTTT.

V and J are TRBV9 and TRBJ2-7; D is uncertain. V was shortened by 3 bases and J by 6 bases, with 10 bases between the two germline ends. The CDR3 consists of 12 residues. CDR1 and CDR2 from the germline V gene are SGDLS and YYNGEE. The CDR3 region has the DNA TGTGCCAGCAGCGGGCGCCTAGGCGAGCAGTACTTC. This sequence encodes CASSGRLGEQYF.

The genes are TRBV10-1 and TRBJ2-3; 11 positions agree with TRBD1. CDR3 length: 15 residues. After removal of 5 bases from V and 3 bases from J, the junction contained 4 bases not matched to a gene. Germline V lookup: CDR1 WNHNN, CDR2 SYGVQD (reference sequence). The CDR3 sequence: CASSYRDRGTDTQYF. Here the CDR3 DNA reads TGCGCCAGCAGTTATCGGGACAGGGGGACAGATACGCAGTATTTT.

The V gene is TRBV4-2, the J gene TRBJ2-1; D uncertain. Trimming took off 4 bases at V and 9 bases at J, with 13 bases between the two ends. This CDR3 has 13 amino acids. The V gene's germline CDR1 is LGHNA and CDR2 YNFKEQ. This CDR3 reads CASSLLQRVEQFF. The CDR3 DNA sequence: TGTGCCAGCAGCCTCCTTCAGCGAGTTGAGCAGTTCTTC.

This clone was recorded once. CDR3 region: CASGLVREIAEAFF. CDR3 coding DNA: TGTGCTAGTGGTTTGGTCAGGGAGATTGCTGAAGCTTTCTTT. The genes are TRBV12-5 and TRBJ1-1; weak D call: TRBD1 (5 bases). The CDR3 runs 14 residues. Germline CDR1 is LGHNT and CDR2 is FRNRAP. The ends were cut back, 0 bases at V and 6 bases at J, with 11 bases in the middle.

The chain recombines TRBV27 with TRBJ2-1, with 12 bases matching TRBD2. Trimming at V came to 6 bases and at J to 12 bases, leaving 3 bases not matched to a gene. This CDR3 is built from 12 residues. In germline, CDR1 is MNHEY, CDR2 SMNVEV (reference sequence). CDR3 protein: CASRPTSGRQFF. The CDR3 DNA follows: TGTGCCAGCAGACCGACTAGCGGGAGGCAGTTCTTC.

About this clone: One end of the junction varies from germline; a read error may be responsible. This CDR3 is CASSLDVRAMNTEALF. CDR3 in DNA: TGTGCCAGCAGCTTAGATGTCAGGGCCATGAACACTGAAGCTCTCTTT. V is TRBV7-8 and J is TRBJ1-1, with D perhaps matching TRBD1 (5 bases). Germline-derived CDR1 and CDR2 are SGHVS and FQNEAQ. The CDR3 sequence is 16 residues long.

The chain is built from TRBV7-6 and TRBJ1-3, with D hard to call. The germline V gene has CDR1 SGHVS and CDR2 FNYEAQ. The CDR3 covers 15 residues. Trimming removed 1 base from V and 0 bases from J, with 7 bases in between. The DNA for the CDR3 is TGTGCCAGCAGCTTAGGACGTAACTCTGGAAACACCATATATTTT. It codes for CASSLGRNSGNTIYF.